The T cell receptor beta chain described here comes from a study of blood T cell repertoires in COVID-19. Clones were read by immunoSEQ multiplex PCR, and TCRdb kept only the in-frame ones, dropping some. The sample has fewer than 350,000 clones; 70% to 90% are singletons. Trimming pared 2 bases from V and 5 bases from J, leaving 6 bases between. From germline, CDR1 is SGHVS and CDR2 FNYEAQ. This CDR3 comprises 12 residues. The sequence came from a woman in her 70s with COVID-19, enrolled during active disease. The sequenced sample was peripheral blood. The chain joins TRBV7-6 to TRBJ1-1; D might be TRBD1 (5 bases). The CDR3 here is CASSLRGTEAFF. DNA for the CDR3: TGTGCCAGCAGCTTACGGGGGACTGAAGCTTTCTTT.